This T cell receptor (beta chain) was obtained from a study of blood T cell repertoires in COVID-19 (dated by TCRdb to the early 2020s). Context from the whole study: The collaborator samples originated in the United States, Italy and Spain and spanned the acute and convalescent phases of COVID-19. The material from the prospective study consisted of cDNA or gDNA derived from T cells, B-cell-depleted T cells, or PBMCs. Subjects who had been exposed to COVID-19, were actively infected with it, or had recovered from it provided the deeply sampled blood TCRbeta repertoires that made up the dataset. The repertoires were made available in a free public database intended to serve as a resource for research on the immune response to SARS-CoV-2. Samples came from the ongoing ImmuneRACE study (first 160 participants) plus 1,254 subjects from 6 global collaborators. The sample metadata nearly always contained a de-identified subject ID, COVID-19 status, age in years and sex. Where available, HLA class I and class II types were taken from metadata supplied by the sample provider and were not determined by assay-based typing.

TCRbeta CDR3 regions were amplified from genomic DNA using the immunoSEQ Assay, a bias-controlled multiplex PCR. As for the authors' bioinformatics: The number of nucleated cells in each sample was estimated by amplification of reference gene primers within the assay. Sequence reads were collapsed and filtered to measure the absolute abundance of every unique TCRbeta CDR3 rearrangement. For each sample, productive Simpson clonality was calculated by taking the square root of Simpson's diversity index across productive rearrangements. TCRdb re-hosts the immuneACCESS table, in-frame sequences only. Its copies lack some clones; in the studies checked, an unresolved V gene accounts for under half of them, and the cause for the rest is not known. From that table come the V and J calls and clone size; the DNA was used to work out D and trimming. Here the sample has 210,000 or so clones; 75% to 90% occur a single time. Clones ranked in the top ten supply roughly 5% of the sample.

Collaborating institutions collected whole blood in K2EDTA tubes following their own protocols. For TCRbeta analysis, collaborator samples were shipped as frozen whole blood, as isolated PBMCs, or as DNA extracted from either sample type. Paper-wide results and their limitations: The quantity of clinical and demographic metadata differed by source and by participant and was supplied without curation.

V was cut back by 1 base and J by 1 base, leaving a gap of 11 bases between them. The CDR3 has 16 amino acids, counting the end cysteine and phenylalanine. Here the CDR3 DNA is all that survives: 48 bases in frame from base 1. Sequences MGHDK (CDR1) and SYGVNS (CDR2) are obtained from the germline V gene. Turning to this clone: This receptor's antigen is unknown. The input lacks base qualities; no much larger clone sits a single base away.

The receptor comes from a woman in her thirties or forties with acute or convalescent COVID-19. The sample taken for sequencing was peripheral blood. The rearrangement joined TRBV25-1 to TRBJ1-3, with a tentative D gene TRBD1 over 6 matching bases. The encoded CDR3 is CASSEFGGGSGNTIYF. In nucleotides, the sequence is TGTGCCAGCAGTGAATTTGGGGGCGGGTCTGGAAACACCATATATTTT.